Included here is one T cell receptor (beta chain) sequence, with context. What it binds is unknown. This sample was included in a study of OX40 agonist ivuxolimab in advanced cancers. Whole-study context: Those enrolled were approximately 83% male, with a mean age of about 66 years and ages from about 20 to 90. Whole-study results and caveats: Which antigen the expanded peripheral T cells recognized is unknown.

This CDR3 is 15 amino acids long. V dropped 2 bases and J dropped 2 bases, with 14 bases sitting between them. The germline gives CDR1 SGHRS, CDR2 YFSETQ. Assay: immunoSEQ multiplex PCR; the TCRdb copy retains only in-frame clones and omits some. Among around 70,000 clones listed, about 85% were seen once. The input for sequencing was CD4+ or CD8+ T cells sorted from blood, taken in a trial of the OX40 agonist ivuxolimab. The TCR comes from an adult with an advanced solid tumor such as melanoma, head and neck, liver or kidney cancer. V gene TRBV5-1 combines with J gene TRBJ2-7; D may be TRBD1 or TRBD2 (5 bases each). In DNA form, the CDR3 reads TGCGCCAGCAGCTTAGTTGGCCGAGGGGCCTACGAGCAGTACTTC. This gives the protein CASSLVGRGAYEQYF. The complete variable domain, with remaining parts taken from reference TRBV5-1 and TRBJ2-7, reads KAGVTQTPRYLIKTRGQQVTLSCSPISGHRSVSWYQQTPGQGLQFLFEYFSETQRNKGNFPGRFSGRQFSNSRSEMNVSTLELGDSALYLCASSLVGRGAYEQYFGPGTRLTVT.